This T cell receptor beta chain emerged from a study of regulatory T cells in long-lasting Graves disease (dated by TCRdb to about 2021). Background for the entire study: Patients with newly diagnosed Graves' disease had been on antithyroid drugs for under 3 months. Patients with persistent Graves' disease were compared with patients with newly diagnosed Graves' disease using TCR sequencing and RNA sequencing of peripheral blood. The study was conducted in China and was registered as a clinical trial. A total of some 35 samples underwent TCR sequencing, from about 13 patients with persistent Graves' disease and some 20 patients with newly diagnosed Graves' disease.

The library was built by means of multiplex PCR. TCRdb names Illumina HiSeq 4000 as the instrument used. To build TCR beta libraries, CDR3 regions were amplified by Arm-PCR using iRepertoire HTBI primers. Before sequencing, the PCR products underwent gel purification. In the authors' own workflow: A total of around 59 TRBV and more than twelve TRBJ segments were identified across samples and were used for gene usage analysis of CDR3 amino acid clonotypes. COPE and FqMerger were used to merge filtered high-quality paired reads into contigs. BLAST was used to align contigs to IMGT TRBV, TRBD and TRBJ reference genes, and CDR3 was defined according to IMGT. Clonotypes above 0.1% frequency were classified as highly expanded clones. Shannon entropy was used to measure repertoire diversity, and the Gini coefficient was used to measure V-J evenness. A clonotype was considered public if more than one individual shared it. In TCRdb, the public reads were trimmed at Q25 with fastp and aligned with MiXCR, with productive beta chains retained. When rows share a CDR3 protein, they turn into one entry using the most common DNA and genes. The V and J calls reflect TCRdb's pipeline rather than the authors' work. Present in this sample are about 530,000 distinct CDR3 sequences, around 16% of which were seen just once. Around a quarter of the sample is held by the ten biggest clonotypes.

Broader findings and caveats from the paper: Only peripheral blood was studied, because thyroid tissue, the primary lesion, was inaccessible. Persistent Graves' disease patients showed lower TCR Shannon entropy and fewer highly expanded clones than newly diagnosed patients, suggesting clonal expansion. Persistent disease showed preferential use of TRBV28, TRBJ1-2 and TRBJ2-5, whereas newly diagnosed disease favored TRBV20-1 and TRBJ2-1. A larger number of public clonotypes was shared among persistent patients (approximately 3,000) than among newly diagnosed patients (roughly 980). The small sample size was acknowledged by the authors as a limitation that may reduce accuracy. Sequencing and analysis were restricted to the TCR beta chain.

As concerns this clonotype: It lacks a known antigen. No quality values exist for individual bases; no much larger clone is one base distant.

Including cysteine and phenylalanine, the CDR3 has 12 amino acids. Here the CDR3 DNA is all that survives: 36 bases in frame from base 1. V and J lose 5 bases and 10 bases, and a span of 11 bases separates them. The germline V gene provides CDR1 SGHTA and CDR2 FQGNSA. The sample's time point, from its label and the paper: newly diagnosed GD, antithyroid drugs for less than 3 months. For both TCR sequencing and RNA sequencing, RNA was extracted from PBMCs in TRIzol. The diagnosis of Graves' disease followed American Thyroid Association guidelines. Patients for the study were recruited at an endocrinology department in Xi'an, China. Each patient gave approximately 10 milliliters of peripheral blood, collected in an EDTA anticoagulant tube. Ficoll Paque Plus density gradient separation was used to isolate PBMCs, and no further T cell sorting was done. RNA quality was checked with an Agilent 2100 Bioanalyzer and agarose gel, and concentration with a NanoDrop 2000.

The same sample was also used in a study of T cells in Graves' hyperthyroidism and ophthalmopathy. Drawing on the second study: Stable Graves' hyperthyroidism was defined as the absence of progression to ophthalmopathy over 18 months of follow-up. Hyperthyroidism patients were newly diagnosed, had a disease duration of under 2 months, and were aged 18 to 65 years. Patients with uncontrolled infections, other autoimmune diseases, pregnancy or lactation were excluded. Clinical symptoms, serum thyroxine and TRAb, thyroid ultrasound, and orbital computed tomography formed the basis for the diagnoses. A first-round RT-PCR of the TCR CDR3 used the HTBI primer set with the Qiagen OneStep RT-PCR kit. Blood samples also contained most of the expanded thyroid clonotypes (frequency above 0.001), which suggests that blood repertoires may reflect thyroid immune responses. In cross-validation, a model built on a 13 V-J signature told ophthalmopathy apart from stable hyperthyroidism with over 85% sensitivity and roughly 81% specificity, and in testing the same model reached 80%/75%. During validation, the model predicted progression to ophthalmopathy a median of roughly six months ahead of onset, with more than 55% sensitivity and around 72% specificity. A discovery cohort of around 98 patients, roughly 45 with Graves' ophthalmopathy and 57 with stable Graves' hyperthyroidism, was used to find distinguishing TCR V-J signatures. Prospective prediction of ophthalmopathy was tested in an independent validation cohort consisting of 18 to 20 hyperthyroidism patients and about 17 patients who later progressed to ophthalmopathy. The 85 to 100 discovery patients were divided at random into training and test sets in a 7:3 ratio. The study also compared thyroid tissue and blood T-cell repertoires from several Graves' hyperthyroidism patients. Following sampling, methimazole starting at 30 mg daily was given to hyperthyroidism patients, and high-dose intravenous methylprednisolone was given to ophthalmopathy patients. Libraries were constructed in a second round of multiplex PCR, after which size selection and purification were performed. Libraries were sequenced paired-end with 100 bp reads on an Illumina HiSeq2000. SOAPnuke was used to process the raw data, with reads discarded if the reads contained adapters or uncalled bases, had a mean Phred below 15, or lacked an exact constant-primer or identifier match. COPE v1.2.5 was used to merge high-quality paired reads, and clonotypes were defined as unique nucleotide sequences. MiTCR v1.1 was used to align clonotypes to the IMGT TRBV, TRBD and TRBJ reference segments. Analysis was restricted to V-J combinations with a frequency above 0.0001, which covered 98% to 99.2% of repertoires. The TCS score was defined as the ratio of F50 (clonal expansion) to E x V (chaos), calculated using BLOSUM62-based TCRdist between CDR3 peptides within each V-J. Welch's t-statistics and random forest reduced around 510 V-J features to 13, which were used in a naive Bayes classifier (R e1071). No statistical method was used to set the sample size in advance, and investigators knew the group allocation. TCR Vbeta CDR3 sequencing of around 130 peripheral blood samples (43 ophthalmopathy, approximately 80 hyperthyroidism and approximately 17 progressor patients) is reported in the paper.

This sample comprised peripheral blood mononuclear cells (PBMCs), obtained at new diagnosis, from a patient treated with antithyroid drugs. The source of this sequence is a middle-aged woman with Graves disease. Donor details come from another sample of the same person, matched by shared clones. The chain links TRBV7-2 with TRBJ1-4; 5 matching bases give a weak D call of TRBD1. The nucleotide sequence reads TGTGCCAGCAGCGGGGCCGGTGGAAAACTGTTTTTT. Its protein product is CASSGAGGKLFF.